Presented here are 23 T cell receptor beta chains from one specimen sequenced in a study of blood T cells in healthy people across ages. Primers used in a second PCR of roughly 6 to 12 cycles were a sample-barcoded 5' primer and a J-beta primer mix. TCRdb processed the 5' RACE reads anew with MiXCR; each CDR3 protein has one entry. Of 1,100,000 or so distinct CDR3 sequences listed, 45% are singletons. The sequenced sample was blood. The source of these receptors is a woman in her sixties or seventies in good health.

The rearrangement uses TRBV6-1 and TRBJ1-2; 11 nucleotides match TRBD1. Per germline, CDR1 MNHNS and CDR2 SASEGT. Trimming removed 1 base from V and 4 bases from J; junction bases left unmatched: 5. The CDR3 length is 16 residues. CDR3 region: CASSEGLGQGAYGYTF. CDR3 coding DNA: TGTGCCAGCAGTGAAGGTCTAGGACAGGGGGCCTATGGCTACACCTTC.

A few counts support this clonotype. The chain couples TRBV2 to TRBJ2-5; D is possibly TRBD1 (5 bases). Judging by the DNA end, TRBJ2-7 fits better; the J call may be wrong. Germline CDR1 and CDR2: SNHLY and FYNNEI. This CDR3 region has 13 residues. The CDR3 DNA reads TGTGCCAGCAGCGTTTTCGAAAGGGGCGAGCAGTACTTC. Encoded protein: CASSVFERGEQYF.

In its sample, this clonotype was seen once. The chain carries TRBV13 and TRBJ1-2, with TRBD1 matching 8 bases. Unmatched junction bases numbered 5, after V lost 3 bases and J lost 8 bases. The germline V gene has CDR1 PRHDT and CDR2 FYEKMQ (reference sequence). This CDR3 spans 13 amino acids. This CDR3 is CASSFGQGSGYTF. CDR3 nucleotides: TGTGCCAGCAGCTTCGGACAGGGATCCGGCTACACCTTC.

The J gene is TRBJ1-3, the V gene TRBV28, with D unclear. Trimming stripped 8 bases from V and 5 bases from J, with 13 bases between. The CDR3 contains 13 residues. Germline-derived CDR1 and CDR2 are MDHEN and SYDVKM. The CDR3 region has the DNA TGTGCCAGCGGACCACCCGGGCGAAACACCATATATTTT. Translating gives CASGPPGRNTIYF.

The chain couples TRBV20-1 to TRBJ2-4, with TRBD2 matching over 8 bases. Germline CDR1 is DFQATT and CDR2 is SNEGSKA (reference sequence). V shed 5 bases and J 15 bases; nucleotides not matched to a gene: 9. This CDR3 is 11 amino acids long. The CDR3 is CSAPLAGLGYF. The DNA for the CDR3 is TGCAGTGCTCCCCTAGCGGGTCTTGGGTACTTC.

J is TRBJ2-1 and V is TRBV9, with D maybe TRBD2 (8 bases). The V gene's germline CDR1 is SGDLS and CDR2 YYNGEE. The ends were cut back, 0 bases at V and 10 bases at J, with 14 bases in the middle. The length of the CDR3 is 14 residues. In DNA form, the CDR3 reads TGTGCCAGCAGCGTAGGGGACAGCGGGAGCGAGCAGTTCTTC. Protein sequence: CASSVGDSGSEQFF.

The chain combines TRBV30 with TRBJ2-1; D uncertain. The CDR3 sequence is 13 residues long. V gave up 7 bases and J gave up 5 bases, with 15 bases separating them. Germline loops: CDR1 GTSNPN, CDR2 SVGIG (reference sequence). The CDR3 protein is CAYQRNRNNEQFF. The DNA for the CDR3 is TGTGCCTACCAAAGGAACAGAAACAATGAGCAGTTCTTC. The full variable domain, with the rest looked up from reference TRBV30 and TRBJ2-1, is SQTIHQWPATLVQPVGSPLSLECTVEGTSNPNLYWYRQAAGRGLQLLFYSVGIGQISSEVPQNLSASRPQDRQFILSSKKLLLSDSGFYLCAYQRNRNNEQFFGPGTRLTVL.

This clonotype was detected only once. The CDR3 nucleotides read TGTGCCAGCAGCCAAGACAGGGGCCGATCCACAGATACGCAGTATTTT. It translates to CASSQDRGRSTDTQYF. The rearrangement joins TRBV14 to TRBJ2-3, with D possibly being TRBD1 (6 bases). Germline V lookup: CDR1 SGHDN, CDR2 FVKESK. V was shortened by 0 bases and J by 2 bases, with 12 bases between the two germline ends. This CDR3 is 16 amino acids long. The entire variable domain, with the rest obtained from reference TRBV14 and TRBJ2-3, is as follows: EAGVTQFPSHSVIEKGQTVTLRCDPISGHDNLYWYRRVMGKEIKFLLHFVKESKQDESGMPNNRFLAERTGGTYSTLKVQPAELEDSGVYFCASSQDRGRSTDTQYFGPGTRLTVL.

The chain is built from TRBV10-3 and TRBJ2-5; 13 bases align to TRBD2. Germline CDR1 and CDR2: ENHRY and SYGVKD. J gave up 2 bases and V 2 bases, and 2 bases lay outside the gene matches. The length of the CDR3 is 16 residues. The CDR3 protein is CAISEEGLAGQETQYF. The CDR3 DNA reads TGTGCCATCAGTGAGGAGGGACTAGCGGGACAAGAGACCCAGTACTTC.

This clonotype has just one count. This sequence joins TRBV12-3 or TRBV12-4 and TRBJ2-7; TRBD2 matches at 13 bases. The CDR3 totals 17 residues. J was trimmed by 7 bases and V by 6 bases; bases with no gene match: 15. In DNA form, the CDR3 reads TGTGCCAGCAGCGCAGTAACCGGACTAGCGGGAGACAATGAGCAGTACTTC. This sequence encodes CASSAVTGLAGDNEQYF.

This clonotype came up a few times. The rearrangement links TRBV6-1 to TRBJ2-7; no definite D call. The CDR3 has 14 residues. Germline-derived CDR1 and CDR2 are MNHNS and SASEGT. The ends were cut back, 1 base at V and 0 bases at J, with 7 bases in the middle. The CDR3 DNA reads TGTGCCAGCAGTGAAGTTGGCATCTCCTACGAGCAGTACTTC. This sequence encodes CASSEVGISYEQYF.

This clonotype was counted between two and nine times. The V call is TRBV6-6, the J call TRBJ1-1; tentative D call: TRBD1 (6 bases). V lost 2 bases, J lost 3 bases, and 16 bases lay in between. Germline V gives CDR1 MNHNY, CDR2 SVGAGI (reference sequence). CDR3 size: 16 residues. Here the CDR3 reads CASSYPFPTGDTEAFF. The CDR3 bases are TGTGCCAGCAGTTACCCTTTCCCGACAGGTGACACTGAAGCTTTCTTT.

As regards this clonotype: The junction and the germline gene differ at one end; a read error may be behind it. This rearrangement joins TRBV4-1 to TRBJ2-7; 8 bases map to TRBD2. The CDR3 is made up of 15 amino acids. Germline CDR1 and CDR2: MGHRA and YSYEKL. CDR3 in DNA: TGTGCCAGCAGCTTAACTGGGACTAGCTCCTACGAGCAGTACTTC. Its protein product is CASSLTGTSSYEQYF.

The V gene is TRBV20-1, the J gene TRBJ2-7; a weak D match, TRBD2 (6 bases). Germline V lookup: CDR1 DFQATT, CDR2 SNEGSKA (reference sequence). The CDR3 sequence is 14 residues long. Trimming left V 4 bases short and J 0 bases short, with 13 bases between. CDR3 amino acids: CSAKAGFSSYEQYF. The CDR3 nucleotides are TGCAGTGCTAAGGCGGGGTTTAGCTCCTACGAGCAGTACTTC.

The chain joins TRBV20-1 to TRBJ2-1; 7 bases match TRBD1. The CDR3 consists of 13 residues. Trimming at V came to 6 bases and at J to 9 bases, leaving 11 bases not matched to a gene. The V gene's germline CDR1 is DFQATT and CDR2 SNEGSKA (reference sequence). The CDR3 spells CSAPETGEAEQFF. Written as DNA, the CDR3 is TGCAGTGCCCCGGAAACAGGGGAAGCTGAGCAGTTCTTC.

This chain uses TRBV7-2 with TRBJ2-1; D remains ambiguous. This CDR3 region has 14 residues. V lost 5 bases and J 9 bases, leaving 17 bases between the germline ends. Germline values: CDR1 SGHTA, CDR2 FQGNSA. CDR3 amino acids: CASSPPVSGSEQFF. The CDR3 nucleotides are TGTGCCAGCAGCCCGCCCGTGTCTGGAAGTGAGCAGTTCTTC.

CDR3 protein: CATSSAGQGLAKNIQYF. For the CDR3, the DNA is TGTGCCACCAGCAGTGCCGGACAGGGCCTAGCCAAAAACATTCAGTACTTC. The rearrangement uses TRBV15 and TRBJ2-4; 8 bases map to TRBD1. The CDR3 length is 17 residues. V was pared by 3 bases and J by 0 bases, with 7 bases of the junction left unmatched. Germline V lookup: CDR1 LNHNV, CDR2 YYDKDF (reference sequence).

The chain employs TRBV10-3 and TRBJ2-3, with 11 nucleotides matching TRBD2. J gave up 1 base and V 4 bases, and 7 bases lay outside the gene matches. This CDR3 is 17 amino acids long. CDR1 is ENHRY and CDR2 is SYGVKD in the germline V gene. The CDR3 here is CAISAGLAAAGTDTQYF. CDR3 in DNA: TGTGCCATCAGTGCGGGACTAGCGGCCGCGGGCACAGATACGCAGTATTTT.

In the case of this clonotype: A read error is possible here, since a much larger clone lies one base away. The V and J genes are TRBV7-2 and TRBJ2-1; perhaps TRBD2 as D (7 bases). Germline CDR1 and CDR2: SGHTA and FQGNSA. This CDR3 has 15 residues. The CDR3 sequence is CASSLTGGSYKEQFF. DNA for the CDR3: TGTGCCAGCAGCTTGACGGGGGGCTCCTACAAGGAGCAGTTCTTC.

This clonotype was counted only a few times. The rearrangement uses TRBV7-9 and TRBJ2-1; D perhaps matches TRBD2 (5 bases). The CDR3 contains 13 residues. V lost 5 bases, J lost 5 bases, and 10 bases lay in between. Looked up from germline, CDR1 is SEHNR and CDR2 is FQNEAQ (reference sequence). Here the CDR3 DNA reads TGTGCCAGCAGCACCGGGAAAAACAATGAGCAGTTCTTC. This sequence encodes CASSTGKNNEQFF.

V is TRBV20-1 and J is TRBJ2-1; 7 bases align to TRBD2. CDR3 size: 17 residues. Germline CDR1 and CDR2: DFQATT and SNEGSKA (reference sequence). V lost 1 base, J lost 8 bases, and 17 bases stayed unmatched. CDR3 sequence reads: CSARAISGTNTGHEQFF. The CDR3 coding sequence is TGCAGTGCTAGAGCTATTTCCGGGACTAACACGGGGCATGAGCAGTTCTTC.

This clonotype has a count of ten or more. The J gene is TRBJ2-7, the V gene TRBV12-3 or TRBV12-4; 7 bases fit TRBD2. V shed 6 bases and J 2 bases; nucleotides not matched to a gene: 4. The CDR3 spans 13 residues. In DNA, the CDR3 is TGTGCCAGCAGCTCGGGAGGACCCTACGAGCAGTACTTC. Protein: CASSSGGPYEQYF.

This clonotype was found once. The V call is TRBV27, the J call TRBJ1-2; 7 bases are shared with TRBD1. J gave up 7 bases and V 2 bases, and 7 bases lay outside the gene matches. This CDR3 spans 14 amino acids. Germline CDR1 reads MNHEY; CDR2 reads SMNVEV (reference sequence). The CDR3 coding sequence is TGTGCCAGCAGTTTAAGACAGGGAGGGAGTGGCTACACCTTC. It is translated as CASSLRQGGSGYTF.